This TCR beta chain is drawn from a study of monozygotic twins with inflammatory bowel disease. Study-wide findings and caveats: Healthy co-twins, by inverse Simpson, had higher TCRbeta diversity than their siblings with IBD.

The CDR3 extends over 13 amino acids. As for this clonotype: What it binds is unknown.

Template switching was used to attach UMIs, which incorporated a 6-nucleotide sample barcode. Amplification used two nested PCRs: approximately 16 cycles, then 8 to 10 cycles, on TCRalpha/TCRbeta cDNA. From the 5' RACE reads, TCRdb lists one entry per CDR3 protein and no DNA. This table holds a few hundred thousand distinct CDR3 sequences. The sample was blood. The origin of this receptor is a human donor with ulcerative colitis or Crohn's disease, or a healthy co-twin of an affected twin (not recorded which). The chain links TRBV12-3 or TRBV12-4 to TRBJ2-7; TCRdb names TRBD1, which stays unverified in the absence of DNA. The CDR3 spells CASTGLGDDEQYF.